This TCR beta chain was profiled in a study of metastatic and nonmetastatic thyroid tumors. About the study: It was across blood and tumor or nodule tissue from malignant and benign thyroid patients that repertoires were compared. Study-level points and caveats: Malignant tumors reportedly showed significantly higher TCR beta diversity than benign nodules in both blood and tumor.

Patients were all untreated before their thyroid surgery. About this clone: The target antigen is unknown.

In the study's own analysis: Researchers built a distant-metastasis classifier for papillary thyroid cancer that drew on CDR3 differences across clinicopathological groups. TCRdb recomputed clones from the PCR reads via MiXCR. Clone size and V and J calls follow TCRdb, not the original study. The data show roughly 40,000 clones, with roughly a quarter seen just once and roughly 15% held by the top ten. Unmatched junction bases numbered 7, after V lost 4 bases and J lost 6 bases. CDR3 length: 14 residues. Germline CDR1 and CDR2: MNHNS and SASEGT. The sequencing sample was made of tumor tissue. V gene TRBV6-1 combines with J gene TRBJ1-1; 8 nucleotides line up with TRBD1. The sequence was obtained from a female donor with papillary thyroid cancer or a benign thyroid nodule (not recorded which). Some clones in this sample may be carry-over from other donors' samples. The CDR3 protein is CASSVHRGIPEAFF. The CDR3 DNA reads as TGTGCCAGCAGTGTTCACAGGGGGATTCCTGAAGCTTTCTTT.